The clone carrying this TCR beta chain showed up many times. Its cognate antigen is unknown. CDR3 size: 11 residues. The V gene lost 6 bases and the J gene lost 3 bases, with 4 bases spanning the gap. TCRdb reanalysed the reads using MiXCR and keeps one entry per CDR3 protein. The sample shows around 440,000 distinct CDR3 sequences, 11% of them seen only once. This entry comes from a study of T cell repertoires in cytomegalovirus infection. Overall study context: From public TCR beta signatures came an indication of both CMV infection and matching HLA type. Study-wide points: Across the ex vivo response, the dominant clonotypes were HLA-C-restricted CMV-specific TCR beta clonotypes.

The chain is built from TRBV12-3 or TRBV12-4 and TRBJ2-3; D is ambiguous. The sample comprised PBMCs. This TCR came from a human donor in good health (CMV status not recorded). Some clones in this sample may be carry-over from other donors' samples. CDR3 protein: CASSRTDTQYF. In DNA, the CDR3 is TGTGCCAGCAGCCGTACAGATACGCAGTATTTT.